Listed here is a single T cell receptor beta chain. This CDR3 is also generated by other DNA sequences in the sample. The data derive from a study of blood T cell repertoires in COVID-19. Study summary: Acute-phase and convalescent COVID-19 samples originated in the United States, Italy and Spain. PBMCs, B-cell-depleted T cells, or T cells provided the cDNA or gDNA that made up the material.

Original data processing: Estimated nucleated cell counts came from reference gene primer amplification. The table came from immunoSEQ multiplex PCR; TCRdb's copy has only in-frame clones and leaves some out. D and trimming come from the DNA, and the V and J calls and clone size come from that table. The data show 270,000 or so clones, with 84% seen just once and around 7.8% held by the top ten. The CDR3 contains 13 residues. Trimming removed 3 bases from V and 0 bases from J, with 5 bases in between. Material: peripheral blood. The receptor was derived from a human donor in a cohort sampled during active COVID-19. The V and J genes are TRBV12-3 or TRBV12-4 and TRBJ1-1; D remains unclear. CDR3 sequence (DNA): TGTGCCAGCAGTTTGAAGCTGAACACTGAAGCTTTCTTT. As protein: CASSLKLNTEAFF.